This T cell receptor beta chain was sequenced during a study of blood T cell repertoires in COVID-19. Study overall: Whether acute or convalescent, the COVID-19 samples came from the United States, Italy and Spain. PBMCs, B-cell-depleted T cells, or T cells were the source of the cDNA or gDNA that made up the material.

The V end lost 8 bases, the J end lost 6 bases, and 17 bases lay between the germline ends. Germline V CDR1 and CDR2: SNHLY, FYNNEI. The CDR3 extends over 14 amino acids. Authors' analysis steps: Amplification from reference gene primers served as the basis for estimated nucleated cell counts. Profiled with immunoSEQ multiplex PCR; TCRdb holds only in-frame clones, not every one. V and J calls and clone size are given by that table; D and trimming were obtained from the DNA. The table shows a few hundred thousand clones, with around 86% occurring only once. The sample was peripheral blood. The receptor's source is a woman aged 50 to 65 with acute or convalescent COVID-19. The chain has TRBV2 and TRBJ1-5; D perhaps matches TRBD1 (6 bases). The CDR3 is CASGSAGEGQPQHF. The CDR3 coding sequence is TGTGCCAGCGGGTCGGCAGGGGAGGGTCAGCCCCAGCATTTT.